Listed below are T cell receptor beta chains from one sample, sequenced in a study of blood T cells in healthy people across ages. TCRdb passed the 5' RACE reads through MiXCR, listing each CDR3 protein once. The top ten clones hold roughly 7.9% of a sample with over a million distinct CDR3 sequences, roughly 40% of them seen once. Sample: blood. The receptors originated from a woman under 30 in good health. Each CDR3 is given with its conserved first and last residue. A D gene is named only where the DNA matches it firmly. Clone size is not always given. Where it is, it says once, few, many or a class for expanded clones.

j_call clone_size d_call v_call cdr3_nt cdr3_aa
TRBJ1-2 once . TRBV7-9 TGTGCCAGCAGCTTATTCCCTCTGGGAGGAGGCTACACCTTC CASSLFPLGGGYTF
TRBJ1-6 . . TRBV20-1 TGCAGTGCATTCCCGGGTGGCGCCAGCTCCTATAATTCACCCCTCCACTTT CSAFPGGASSYNSPLHF
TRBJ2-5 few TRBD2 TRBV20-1 TGCAGTGTCACCCTCCGAGCGGGGGATCAAGAGACCCAGTACTTC CSVTLRAGDQETQYF
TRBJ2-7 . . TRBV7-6 TGTGCCAGCAGCTTAGGCCCAGGGAGCACCTACGAGCAGTACTTC CASSLGPGSTYEQYF
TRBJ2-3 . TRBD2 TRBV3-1 TGTGCCAGCAGCCCCCGCCCGACTAGCGGAGGGACAGATACGCAGTATTTT CASSPRPTSGGTDTQYF
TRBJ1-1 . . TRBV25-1 TGTGCCAGCAGTAACCACAGGCTGAACACTGAAGCTTTCTTT CASSNHRLNTEAFF
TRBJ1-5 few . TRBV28 TGTGCCAGCAGCTTACTGGGAGGTTTTGGCAATCAGACCCAGCATTTT CASSLLGGFGNQTQHF
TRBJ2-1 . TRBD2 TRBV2 TGTGCCAGCAGCGATCTAGCGGGAGTTGGTAATGAGCAGTTCTTC CASSDLAGVGNEQFF
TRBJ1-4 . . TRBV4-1 TGCGCCAGCGGCCTCCTAGGGGCCCGAAATGAAAAACTGTTTTTT CASGLLGARNEKLFF
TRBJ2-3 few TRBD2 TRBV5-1 TGCGCCAGCAGCTTGGTCGTGACTAGCGGGGGGAGCCACACAGATACGCAGTATTTT CASSLVVTSGGSHTDTQYF
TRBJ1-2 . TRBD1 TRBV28 TGTGCCAGCAGGCGTCCCCGGACAGGGGTTAATGGCTACACCTTC CASRRPRTGVNGYTF
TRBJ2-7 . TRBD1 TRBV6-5 TGTGCCAGTGCGGACAGGTCCCTTTCCTACGAGCAGTACTTC CASADRSLSYEQYF
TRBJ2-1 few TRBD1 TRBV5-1 TGCGCCAGCAGCTGGACAGGGGGCGCGGAGCAGTTCTTC CASSWTGGAEQFF
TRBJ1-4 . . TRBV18 TGTGCCAGCTCACGGTTGACGGGAACCCTTAATGAAAAACTGTTTTTT CASSRLTGTLNEKLFF
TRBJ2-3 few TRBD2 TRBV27 TGTGCCAGCAGTTTTTTGGGGGAGGGTTCGAATACGCAGTATTTT CASSFLGEGSNTQYF
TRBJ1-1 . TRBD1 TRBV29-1 TGCAGCGTAGGGACAGGGGGCGGTGAAGCTTTCTTT CSVGTGGGEAFF
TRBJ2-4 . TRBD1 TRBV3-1 TGTGCCAGCAGCCCCAGAGGCACGGGACAGGGCAACAGCATTCAGTACTTC CASSPRGTGQGNSIQYF
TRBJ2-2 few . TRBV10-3 TGTGCCATCAGTGAGGACTCCTCAACTGGGGAGCTGTTTTTT CAISEDSSTGELFF
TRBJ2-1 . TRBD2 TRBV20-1 TGCAGTGCGATAAGGACTAGCGGGAGGAACAATGAGCAGTTCTTC CSAIRTSGRNNEQFF
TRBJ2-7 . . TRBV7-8 TGTGCCACCAAAAGGACAGTACAACCCTACGAGCAGTACTTC CATKRTVQPYEQYF
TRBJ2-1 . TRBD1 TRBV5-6 TGTGCCAGCAGCTCGGACAGGGGCCACTTCTACAATGAGCAGTTCTTC CASSSDRGHFYNEQFF
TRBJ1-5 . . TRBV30 TGTGCCTGGAGTCTACCAGACCTACAGGACCAGCCCCAGCATTTT CAWSLPDLQDQPQHF
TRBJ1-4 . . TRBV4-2 TGTGCCAGCAGCCAAACTGATTTCAGGGAAACTAATGAAAAACTGTTTTTT CASSQTDFRETNEKLFF
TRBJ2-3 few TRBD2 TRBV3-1 TGTGCCAGCAGCCTAGCGGGGGCTAACCAGGATACGCAGTATTTT CASSLAGANQDTQYF
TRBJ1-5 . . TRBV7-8 TGTGCCAGCAGCTTAGGACGGGCTCTTAGCAATCAGCCCCAGCATTTT CASSLGRALSNQPQHF
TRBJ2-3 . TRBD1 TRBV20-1 TGCAGTGCTAGCCGCCGAAAGACACCCCGGGACAGGGGGACTAGCACAGATACGCAGTATTTT CSASRRKTPRDRGTSTDTQYF
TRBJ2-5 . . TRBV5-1 TGCGCCAGCAGCTTGTCCGTTGGGGAGACCCAGTACTTC CASSLSVGETQYF
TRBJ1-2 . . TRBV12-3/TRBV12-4 TGTGCCAGCAGCAGGGGTGGAGGCTATGGCTACACCTTC CASSRGGGYGYTF
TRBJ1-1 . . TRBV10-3 TGTGCCATCAGTGAGTCGAAGGGACCCAACACTGAAGCTTTCTTT CAISESKGPNTEAFF